The 32 T cell receptor beta chains listed next were all sequenced from one sample in a study of T cells after yellow fever vaccination. Via MiXCR, TCRdb re-called the 5' RACE reads, giving one row per CDR3 protein. The sample has 230,000 or so distinct CDR3 sequences; over 6.5% are singletons. The sequences come from CD4+ T cells sorted from PBMCs, collected on the day of the yellow fever booster vaccination. These receptors were collected from a man aged 30-40 years who received the YFV17D yellow fever vaccine.

This clonotype was recorded at least ten times. This chain uses TRBV12-3 or TRBV12-4 with TRBJ1-3; D remains unclear. The V gene lost 0 bases and the J gene lost 3 bases, with 9 bases spanning the gap. The CDR3 consists of 15 residues. Here the CDR3 DNA reads TGTGCCAGCAGTTTAGCTCACAGACTTGGAAACACCATATATTTT. It translates to CASSLAHRLGNTIYF.

This clonotype was recorded a few times. The DNA for the CDR3 is TGTGCCAGCAGCCGAGGGACAGGGACCACCGGGGAGCTGTTTTTT. Its protein is CASSRGTGTTGELFF. The J gene is TRBJ2-2, the V gene TRBV6-2 or TRBV6-3; 9 positions agree with TRBD1. CDR1 and CDR2 (germline): MNHEY, SVGEGT. J was trimmed by 4 bases and V by 6 bases; bases with no gene match: 6. CDR3 size: 15 residues.

The chain employs TRBV7-8 and TRBJ2-7, with 13 bases aligning to TRBD2. The CDR3 extends over 15 amino acids. The germline V gene encodes CDR1 SGHVS and CDR2 FQNEAQ. Trimming removed 4 bases from V and 7 bases from J; junction bases left unmatched: 7. The DNA for the CDR3 is TGTGCCAGCAGCTCCACTAGCGGGAGGGGACAAGAGCAGTACTTC. This codes for CASSSTSGRGQEQYF.

This clonotype was counted many times. The rearrangement joins TRBV5-1 to TRBJ2-7; 8 bases agree with TRBD1. CDR1 is SGHRS, CDR2 YFSETQ, per germline. With 6 bases clipped from V and 1 base from J, the junction kept 3 bases outside the gene matches. The CDR3 extends over 13 amino acids. In DNA, the CDR3 is TGCGCCAGCACTCGACAGGGGTCCTACGAGCAGTACTTC. This sequence encodes CASTRQGSYEQYF.

In its sample, this clonotype was seen a few times. The V call is TRBV20-1, the J call TRBJ1-1; D gene uncertain. Trimming cost V 7 bases and J 0 bases, with 12 bases left between them. This CDR3 is 13 amino acids long. Germline assignment: CDR1 DFQATT and CDR2 SNEGSKA (reference sequence). CDR3 DNA sequence: TGCAGTGTTTCGACACCTATGAACACTGAAGCTTTCTTT. Protein sequence: CSVSTPMNTEAFF.

The chain joins TRBV5-4 to TRBJ2-1; D call uncertain. The CDR3 is 14 residues long. The germline CDR1 and CDR2 sequences are SGHNT and YYREEE (reference sequence). V dropped 0 bases and J dropped 6 bases, with 10 bases sitting between them. In DNA form, the CDR3 reads TGTGCCAGCAGCTTGGACTACTTTTTCAATGAGCAGTTCTTC. Translating gives CASSLDYFFNEQFF. Together with reference TRBV5-4 and TRBJ2-1, the CDR3 gives the full variable domain: ETGVTQSPTHLIKTRGQQVTLRCSSQSGHNTVSWYQQALGQGPQFIFQYYREEENGRGNFPPRFSGLQFPNYSSELNVNALELDDSALYLCASSLDYFFNEQFFGPGTRLTVL.

This clonotype was counted at least ten times. This sequence joins TRBV4-3 and TRBJ2-5; no clear D gene. The CDR3 is made up of 13 amino acids. Trimming shortened V by 8 bases and J by 5 bases, and 15 bases separated the two germline ends. Germline CDR1 and CDR2: LGHNA and YSLEER. CDR3 amino acids: CASGITVGETQYF. The CDR3 DNA is TGCGCCAGCGGGATTACTGTGGGGGAGACCCAGTACTTC.

This clonotype occurred a few times. The chain is built from TRBV12-3 or TRBV12-4 and TRBJ2-7; D is perhaps TRBD2 (5 bases). CDR3 length: 13 amino acids. The germline V and J ends were trimmed by 1 base and 5 bases, with 9 bases remaining between them. Here the CDR3 reads CASSLGGLDEQYF. DNA for the CDR3: TGTGCCAGCAGTTTAGGAGGGTTGGACGAGCAGTACTTC.

This clonotype turned up a few times. The CDR3 loop is CASSTAEKLFF. CDR3 nucleotide sequence: TGTGCCAGCAGTACAGCTGAAAAACTGTTTTTT. The J gene is TRBJ1-4, the V gene TRBV12-3 or TRBV12-4; D is ambiguous. The V gene lost 5 bases and the J gene lost 7 bases, with 5 bases spanning the gap. The CDR3 contains 11 residues.

This clonotype was observed at least ten times. This chain connects TRBV7-2 to TRBJ2-3; D remains unclear. CDR1 SGHTA and CDR2 FQGNSA come from the germline V gene. Trimming pared 1 base from V and 0 bases from J, leaving 8 bases between. This CDR3 has 15 amino acids. In DNA, the CDR3 is TGTGCCAGCAGCTTAGGGGGTGCTAGCACAGATACGCAGTATTTT. Translated: CASSLGGASTDTQYF.

In its sample, this clonotype was seen many times. DNA of the CDR3: TGTGCCAGCACGAGAGGGCGTTATGGAACCTACGAGCAGTACTTC. Translated: CASTRGRYGTYEQYF. The chain couples TRBV5-4 to TRBJ2-7; D possibly corresponds to TRBD2 (5 bases). This CDR3 has 15 residues. V lost 6 bases and J lost 2, with 18 bases in between. Germline CDR1 SGHNT, CDR2 YYREEE (reference sequence).

The chain uses TRBV9 and TRBJ1-1; 7 nucleotides align to TRBD1. J gave up 3 bases and V 2 bases, and 4 bases lay outside the gene matches. The germline gives CDR1 SGDLS, CDR2 YYNGEE. This CDR3 contains 14 residues. CDR3 coding DNA: TGTGCCAGCAGCGTCGCAGGGGGTGACACTGAAGCTTTCTTT. It yields the protein CASSVAGGDTEAFF.

CDR3 loop: CSARDRWIETQYF. The CDR3 nucleotides read TGCAGTGCTAGAGATAGGTGGATAGAGACCCAGTACTTC. This rearrangement joins TRBV20-1 to TRBJ2-5; D ambiguous. Between the trimmed V and J ends, which lost 0 bases and 4 bases, there was a span of 9 bases. The germline gives CDR1 DFQATT, CDR2 SNEGSKA (reference sequence). The CDR3 length is 13 residues.

The chain recombines TRBV7-8 with TRBJ2-7; TRBD1 matches 10 bases. Trimming cost V 0 bases and J 3 bases; bases outside gene matches: 14. Germline loops: CDR1 SGHVS, CDR2 FQNEAQ. This CDR3 contains 19 residues. The CDR3 sequence: CASSLAGTGAVPLIYEQYF. CDR3 DNA: TGTGCCAGCAGCTTAGCCGGGACAGGGGCTGTTCCCCTCATCTACGAGCAGTACTTC.

This clonotype has ten or more counts. J is TRBJ2-1 and V is TRBV11-3, with TRBD2 matching over 8 bases. Germline CDR1 and CDR2: SGHNT and YENEEA. Trimming took 0 bases from V and 3 from J; bases not matched to a gene: 4. This CDR3 has 16 amino acids. The CDR3, as DNA: TGTGCCAGCAGCTTAGAAGGCGGGAGGAACTACAATGAGCAGTTCTTC. Translated, it gives CASSLEGGRNYNEQFF. Based on the CDR3 plus reference TRBV11-3 and TRBJ2-1, the full variable domain is EAGVVQSPRYKIIEKKQPVAFWCNPISGHNTLYWYLQNLGQGPELLIRYENEEAVDDSQLPKDRFSAERLKGVDSTLKIQPAELGDSAVYLCASSLEGGRNYNEQFFGPGTRLTVL.

CDR3 nucleotide sequence: TGTGCCATCCGGACTAGCGGCAACACTCTGCAGTTCTTC. It specifies CAIRTSGNTLQFF. The chain is built from TRBV10-3 and TRBJ2-1; 10 positions match TRBD2. The junction had 10 bases not matched to a gene; V was cut back by 8 bases and J by 12 bases. The CDR3 consists of 13 residues. CDR1 is ENHRY and CDR2 is SYGVKD in the germline V gene.

V gene TRBV12-5 combines with J gene TRBJ2-5, with TRBD1 as a possible D gene (6 bases). Trimming shortened V by 3 bases and J by 5 bases, and 13 bases separated the two germline ends. Germline lookup yields CDR1 LGHNT and CDR2 FRNRAP. The CDR3 covers 14 residues. The CDR3 region has the DNA TGTGCTAGTGGTTTTCGACAGGCAGGGGAGACCCAGTACTTC. Its translation: CASGFRQAGETQYF.

CDR3 DNA sequence: TGTGCCAGCAGTTTTCGGACTAGCGGGAGGGCTGTTGGTGAGCAGTTCTTC. Translation: CASSFRTSGRAVGEQFF. The rearrangement links TRBV6-2 or TRBV6-3 to TRBJ2-1, with 15 bases fitting TRBD2. V lost 4 bases and J lost 9; bases outside the gene matches: 10. The germline V gene has CDR1 MNHEY and CDR2 SVGEGT. This CDR3 contains 17 residues.

This clonotype was observed many times. The chain is built from TRBV20-1 and TRBJ2-1, with D perhaps given as TRBD1 or TRBD2 (5 bases each). CDR3 length equals 14 residues. Germline values: CDR1 DFQATT, CDR2 SNEGSKA (reference sequence). V was cut by 5 bases and J by 7 bases, with 18 bases left in between. The CDR3 region has the DNA TGCAGTGCTCTCCGGGGCGACTGGGGTAATGAGCAGTTCTTC. This gives the protein CSALRGDWGNEQFF.

This clonotype was counted between two and nine times. The chain has TRBV18 and TRBJ2-5; D is unresolved. Trimming cost V 2 bases and J 1 base, with 5 bases left between them. Germline assignment: CDR1 KGHSH and CDR2 LQKENI. The CDR3 totals 13 residues. CDR3 DNA: TGTGCCAGCTCACCAGCGCTCCAAGAGACCCAGTACTTC. This codes for CASSPALQETQYF.

This clonotype was recorded many times. This chain links TRBV5-1 with TRBJ2-1; the match to TRBD1 covers 10 bases. The CDR3 extends over 15 amino acids. The germline gives CDR1 SGHRS, CDR2 YFSETQ. The V and J ends lost 4 bases and 7 bases, in that order; junction bases with no gene match: 8. The CDR3 reads CASSRRDRGYNEQFF. CDR3 DNA sequence: TGCGCCAGCAGCCGTAGGGACAGGGGATATAATGAGCAGTTCTTC. The full variable domain, with the rest looked up from reference TRBV5-1 and TRBJ2-1, is KAGVTQTPRYLIKTRGQQVTLSCSPISGHRSVSWYQQTPGQGLQFLFEYFSETQRNKGNFPGRFSGRQFSNSRSEMNVSTLELGDSALYLCASSRRDRGYNEQFFGPGTRLTVL.

This clonotype has at least ten counts. The gene calls are TRBV19 and TRBJ1-1; D gene unclear. Germline lookup yields CDR1 LNHDA and CDR2 SQIVND (reference sequence). The CDR3 totals 13 residues. V was trimmed by 5 bases and J by 5 bases, leaving 12 bases between them. CDR3 bases: TGTGCCAGTAGTTACGGGGTAGGGACTGAAGCTTTCTTT. Its protein product is CASSYGVGTEAFF.

This clonotype was observed a handful of times. The J gene is TRBJ2-5, the V gene TRBV5-1, with D uncertain. This CDR3 has 12 amino acids. V shed 4 bases and J shed 10 bases, with 14 bases lying between them. Germline V gene lookup returns CDR1 SGHRS and CDR2 YFSETQ. CDR3: CASSQDPEVQYF. CDR3 DNA sequence: TGCGCCAGCAGCCAAGACCCTGAGGTCCAGTACTTC.

Many counts were recorded for this clonotype. V is TRBV7-2 and J is TRBJ2-7; 7 bases align to TRBD2. This CDR3 is built from 15 residues. V shed 5 bases and J 2 bases; nucleotides not matched to a gene: 9. Germline lookup yields CDR1 SGHTA and CDR2 FQGNSA. This chain's CDR3 is CASSTLPGTTYEQYF. Here the CDR3 DNA reads TGTGCCAGCAGCACTCTCCCCGGGACTACCTACGAGCAGTACTTC.

The V and J genes are TRBV10-3 and TRBJ2-2, with 7 nucleotides matching TRBD1. The trim removed 6 bases at V and 2 bases at J, leaving 3 bases unmatched. CDR1 and CDR2 from the germline V gene are ENHRY and SYGVKD. The CDR3 loop spans 14 amino acids. CDR3 sequence reads: CAISRDSNTGELFF. In nucleotides, the CDR3 is TGTGCCATCAGCCGGGACAGTAACACCGGGGAGCTGTTTTTT.

This clonotype was seen repeatedly, ten times or more. The CDR3 nucleotides are TGCAGTGCTCGAGCGGTCCTCCTGGGGAATGAGCAGTTCTTC. This sequence encodes CSARAVLLGNEQFF. This chain joins TRBV20-1 and TRBJ2-1, with TRBD2 as a possible D gene (5 bases). Germline V gives CDR1 DFQATT, CDR2 SNEGSKA (reference sequence). There are 14 residues in the CDR3. V shed 5 bases and J shed 7 bases, with 18 bases lying between them.

V is TRBV6-5 and J is TRBJ1-5; no clear D gene. CDR3 length equals 14 residues. Trimming took 2 bases from V and 3 from J, leaving 8 bases between them. Per germline, CDR1 MNHEY and CDR2 SVGAGI. CDR3 sequence: CASSYGFHNQPQHF. The DNA of the CDR3 is TGTGCCAGCAGTTACGGGTTTCACAATCAGCCCCAGCATTTT.

This clonotype was seen more than once but under ten times. The chain uses TRBV5-1 and TRBJ2-2, with TRBD2 identical over 10 bases. The CDR3 runs 14 residues. CDR1 and CDR2 (germline): SGHRS, YFSETQ. The V segment lost 4 bases and the J segment 8 bases; nucleotides outside the gene matches: 5. CDR3 bases: TGCGCCAGCAGCCCTCTAGCGGGAGCTGGGGAGCTGTTTTTT. Translating it yields CASSPLAGAGELFF.

This clonotype was found many times. This rearrangement joins TRBV11-2 to TRBJ2-1; D is uncertain. V was cut by 5 bases and J by 3 bases, with 17 bases left in between. Germline CDR1 SGHAT, CDR2 FQNNGV. CDR3 length: 16 amino acids. DNA for the CDR3: TGTGCCAGCAGCCCCCAGGACCTCGCCCTCTACAATGAGCAGTTCTTC. Translation gives CASSPQDLALYNEQFF.

This clonotype was counted only a few times. This chain joins TRBV7-2 and TRBJ2-3, with 12 positions matching TRBD2. From germline, CDR1 is SGHTA and CDR2 FQGNSA. With 2 bases clipped from V and 3 bases from J, the junction kept 9 bases outside the gene matches. There are 18 residues in the CDR3. The CDR3 DNA reads TGTGCCAGCAGCTTATGGATGACTAGCGGGAGTAAGACAGATACGCAGTATTTT. It codes for CASSLWMTSGSKTDTQYF.

This clonotype has only a few counts. The chain has TRBV2 and TRBJ2-7; D is undetermined. The CDR3 has 13 residues. Germline CDR1 SNHLY, CDR2 FYNNEI. The V end was cut by 7 bases, the J end by 1 base, with 11 bases between. CDR3 sequence (DNA): TGTGCCAGCACGGGTGTTCTTTCCTACGAGCAGTACTTC. Protein sequence: CASTGVLSYEQYF. Combining the CDR3 with reference TRBV2 and TRBJ2-7 gives the whole variable domain EPEVTQTPSHQVTQMGQEVILRCVPISNHLYFYWYRQILGQKVEFLVSFYNNEISEKSEIFDDQFSVERPDGSNFTLKIRSTKLEDSAMYFCASTGVLSYEQYFGPGTRLTVT.

This clonotype was counted at least ten times. This chain links TRBV6-5 with TRBJ2-5, with TRBD2 matching 9 bases. This CDR3 has 17 amino acids. V dropped 6 bases and J dropped 4; count of bases not matched to a gene: 15. Looked up from germline, CDR1 is MNHEY and CDR2 is SVGAGI. The CDR3 coding sequence is TGTGCCAGCAGACCGACTAGCGGCGGTATGAGGGGAGAGACCCAGTACTTC. It codes for CASRPTSGGMRGETQYF.